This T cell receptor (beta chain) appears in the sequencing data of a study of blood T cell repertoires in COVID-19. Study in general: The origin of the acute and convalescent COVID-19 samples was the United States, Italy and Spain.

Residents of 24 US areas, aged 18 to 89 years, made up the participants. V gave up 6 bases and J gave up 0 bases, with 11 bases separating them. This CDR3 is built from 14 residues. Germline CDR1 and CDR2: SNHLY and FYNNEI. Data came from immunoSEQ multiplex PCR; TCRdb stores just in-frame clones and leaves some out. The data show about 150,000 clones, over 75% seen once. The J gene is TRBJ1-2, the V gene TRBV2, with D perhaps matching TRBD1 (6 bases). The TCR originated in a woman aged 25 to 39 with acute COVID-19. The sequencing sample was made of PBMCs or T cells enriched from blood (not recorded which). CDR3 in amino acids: CASSERQANYGYTF. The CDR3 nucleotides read TGTGCCAGCAGCGAGAGACAGGCTAACTATGGCTACACCTTC.